This T cell receptor beta chain was captured by sequencing in a study of shared clonotypes between healthy human individuals. CDR1 and CDR2 (germline): MDHEN, SYDVKM. Trimming shortened V by 5 bases and J by 0 bases, and 8 bases separated the two germline ends. The CDR3 totals 13 residues. The assay was immunoSEQ multiplex PCR, and TCRdb's table has in-frame clones only and misses some. The sample comprises about 820,000 clones, 80% to 95% of which are singletons, and around 24% rests with the top ten. The naive CD8 subset, CD45RO-negative cells positively selected for CCR7, excluded terminally differentiated effector memory CD45RA+ cells.

The genes are TRBV28 and TRBJ2-7; D is unclear. This sequence was found in a man aged 25 to 40 in good health. The specimen sequenced was naive CD8+ T cells sorted from blood. The CDR3, as DNA: TGTGCCAGCAGTGCCTTAAGCTCCTACGAGCAGTACTTC. It yields the protein CASSALSSYEQYF.